A selection of T cell receptor beta chains follows, all from one sample in a study of CD8 T cells in ankylosing spondylitis. Each CDR3 protein gets one entry after TCRdb re-called the 5' RACE reads with MiXCR. The sample carries about 170,000 distinct CDR3 sequences, around 19% recorded once. Sequenced: blood, either unsorted or a sorted T cell fraction (not recorded which). These receptors were collected from a male donor with ankylosing spondylitis or in good health (not recorded which). The CDR3 runs from the conserved cysteine through the conserved F or W. A D gene is named only where the DNA matches it firmly. Part of the rows lack a size; the others show once, few, many or a class for expanded clones.

V	D	size	J	CDR3	DNA
TRBV27	.	.	TRBJ2-7	CASSTQQGPYEQYF	TGTGCCAGCAGTACACAACAGGGACCCTACGAGCAGTACTTC
TRBV12-3/TRBV12-4	TRBD2	.	TRBJ2-5	CASSFRQGGTMTQYF	TGTGCCAGCAGTTTTCGTCAGGGAGGGACTATGACCCAGTACTTC
TRBV27	.	.	TRBJ2-7	CASSPLGTRYEQYF	TGTGCCAGCAGTCCCCTCGGGACACGTTACGAGCAGTACTTC
TRBV29-1	.	.	TRBJ1-5	CSVVSSTDSNQPQHF	TGCAGCGTTGTTTCTTCAACAGATAGCAATCAGCCCCAGCATTTT
TRBV3-1	.	few	TRBJ2-5	CASSRGQLKETQYF	TGTGCCAGCAGCCGGGGACAATTAAAAGAGACCCAGTACTTC
TRBV3-1	TRBD2	many	TRBJ2-1	CASSQDRASGEQFF	TGTGCCAGCAGCCAAGATCGAGCTAGCGGGGAGCAGTTCTTC
TRBV28	.	.	TRBJ1-5	CASRLQGDNQPQHF	TGTGCCAGCAGATTACAGGGAGACAATCAGCCCCAGCATTTT
TRBV3-1	.	.	TRBJ1-2	CASSQVEAGNYGYTF	TGTGCCAGCAGCCAAGTCGAGGCAGGCAACTATGGCTACACCTTC
TRBV5-4	.	few	TRBJ2-7	CASSLEGTHWGYEQYF	TGTGCCAGCAGCTTGGAAGGGACCCACTGGGGTTACGAGCAGTACTTC
TRBV13	.	.	TRBJ1-1	CASSLPGTPNTEAFF	TGTGCCAGCAGCCTACCCGGGACACCAAACACTGAAGCTTTCTTT
TRBV6-5	.	few	TRBJ2-7	CASSYGPPGTYEQYF	TGTGCCAGCAGTTACGGGCCACCTGGGACCTACGAGCAGTACTTC
TRBV13	.	few	TRBJ1-2	CASSLDAFGYTF	TGTGCCAGCAGCTTGGACGCGTTTGGCTACACCTTC
TRBV7-9	TRBD1	.	TRBJ2-2	CASSLAGGHTGELFF	TGTGCCAGCAGCTTGGCAGGGGGCCACACCGGGGAGCTGTTTTTT
TRBV6-6	.	few	TRBJ1-2	CASSYKGPEYGYTF	TGTGCCAGCAGTTACAAGGGACCCGAATATGGCTACACCTTC
TRBV29-1	.	many	TRBJ2-7	CSVGQGLYEQYF	TGCAGCGTTGGCCAGGGACTTTACGAGCAGTACTTC
TRBV5-1	.	.	TRBJ2-3	CASGGDEADTQYF	TGCGCCAGCGGAGGAGATGAGGCGGATACGCAGTATTTT
TRBV6-1	.	.	TRBJ2-2	CASSGATGELFF	TGTGCCAGCTCAGGGGCCACCGGGGAGCTGTTTTTT
TRBV2	TRBD1	few	TRBJ2-6	CASSEPGQGAPSSGANVLTF	TGTGCCAGCAGCGAACCGGGACAGGGGGCCCCTAGCTCTGGGGCCAACGTCCTGACTTTC
TRBV29-1	TRBD1	many	TRBJ1-2	CSVEERQGSYGYTF	TGCAGCGTTGAAGAGCGACAGGGGAGCTATGGCTACACCTTC
TRBV19	.	few	TRBJ2-1	CASSPPPGSEYNEQFF	TGTGCCAGTAGCCCCCCCCCTGGCAGCGAGTACAATGAGCAGTTCTTC
TRBV3-1	TRBD2	.	TRBJ2-3	CASSQPPSGRGTDTQYF	TGTGCCAGCAGCCAACCCCCTAGCGGGAGGGGAACAGATACGCAGTATTTT
TRBV27	TRBD2	many	TRBJ2-1	CASSTGTSGRAYNEQFF	TGTGCCAGCAGTACCGGGACTAGCGGGAGGGCCTACAATGAGCAGTTCTTC
TRBV3-1	TRBD2	many	TRBJ2-3	CASSPSGRRTDTQYF	TGTGCCAGCAGCCCGAGCGGGAGACGCACAGATACGCAGTATTTT
TRBV12-3/TRBV12-4	TRBD1	.	TRBJ2-1	CASSAGTAYNEQFF	TGTGCCAGCAGCGCCGGGACAGCCTACAATGAGCAGTTCTTC
TRBV6-1	TRBD1	many	TRBJ2-1	CASNTGQGRNEQFF	TGTGCCAGCAACACGGGACAGGGAAGAAATGAGCAGTTCTTC
TRBV5-1	.	few	TRBJ2-5	CASSLRTGSGETQYF	TGCGCCAGCAGCTTGAGAACAGGGTCGGGGGAGACCCAGTACTTC
TRBV28	TRBD1	few	TRBJ2-7	CASSPTGTVDAYEQYF	TGTGCCAGCAGTCCGACCGGGACAGTGGACGCCTACGAGCAGTACTTC